The next 5 T cell receptor beta chains were all read from a single sample in a study of radiotherapy plus CTLA-4 blockade in lung cancer. Sequenced by immunoSEQ multiplex PCR; TCRdb stores in-frame clones only, minus some. This table holds about 40,000 clones, just under 80% found once. The specimen was peripheral blood, collected from a patient treated with radiotherapy plus ipilimumab. Receptor source: a human donor with non-small cell lung cancer that progressed on radiotherapy plus ipilimumab.

The chain is built from TRBV2 and TRBJ1-2; D not certain. Germline V lookup: CDR1 SNHLY, CDR2 FYNNEI. Trimming pared 1 base from V and 8 bases from J, leaving 8 bases between. The CDR3 loop spans 12 amino acids. This CDR3 is CASSEDRIGYTF. The CDR3, as DNA: TGTGCCAGCAGTGAAGATAGAATCGGCTACACCTTC.

The CDR3 loop reads CASSEEGGGQPQHF. The CDR3 DNA reads as TGTGCCAGCAGTGAAGAGGGAGGAGGGCAGCCCCAGCATTTT. The V gene is TRBV6-1, the J gene TRBJ1-5; D not certain. Trimming removed 1 base at V and 7 bases at J, with 11 bases between. Germline V gene sequence: CDR1 MNHNS, CDR2 SASEGT. CDR3 length equals 14 residues.

The chain employs TRBV9 and TRBJ2-7, with 11 bases matching TRBD1. Germline V gene sequence: CDR1 SGDLS, CDR2 YYNGEE. Trimming removed 2 bases from V and 3 bases from J; junction bases left unmatched: 4. CDR3 length equals 15 residues. The CDR3 bases are TGTGCCAGCAGCGTCTCCGGGACAGGGGGCTACGAGCAGTACTTC. Protein: CASSVSGTGGYEQYF.

The chain employs TRBV2 and TRBJ2-6; 7 nucleotides match TRBD1. V shed 6 bases, J shed 0 bases, and the junction held 8 bases outside the gene matches. The germline V gene has CDR1 SNHLY and CDR2 FYNNEI. The CDR3 is 17 residues long. CDR3 residues: CASRGQPSYSGANVLTF. Written as DNA, the CDR3 is TGTGCCAGCAGGGGACAGCCCTCCTACTCTGGGGCCAACGTCCTGACTTTC.

The chain employs TRBV4-3 and TRBJ1-1; D not certain. The CDR3 covers 13 residues. The germline CDR1 and CDR2 sequences are LGHNA and YSLEER. Trimming pared 0 bases from V and 8 bases from J, leaving 10 bases between. CDR3 in amino acids: CASSQDLSVEAFF. As DNA, the CDR3 is TGCGCCAGCAGCCAAGATCTATCGGTAGAAGCTTTCTTT.